The present T cell receptor (beta chain) was sequenced within a study of shared clonotypes between healthy human individuals. V shed 5 bases, J shed 4 bases, and the junction held 7 bases outside the gene matches. This CDR3 is built from 15 residues. Germline CDR1 LNHNV, CDR2 YYDKDF (reference sequence). TCRdb keeps only in-frame clones here, not all; method: immunoSEQ multiplex PCR. The sample shows 450,000 or so clones, more than 70% of them seen only once. Turning to this clone: One base separates it from a far larger clone, so it is likely a read error.

This TCR was sampled from a woman between 40 and 55 years old in good health. Some clones in this sample may be carry-over from other donors' samples. The rearrangement links TRBV15 to TRBJ2-3; 9 bases fit TRBD2. Sequencing used PBMCs. The CDR3: CATSGIAGGSDTQYF. CDR3 DNA sequence: TGTGCCACCAGCGGAATCGCGGGAGGGTCAGATACGCAGTATTTT. Together with reference TRBV15 and TRBJ2-3, the CDR3 gives the full variable domain: DAMVIQNPRYQVTQFGKPVTLSCSQTLNHNVMYWYQQKSSQAPKLLFHYYDKDFNNEADTPDNFQSRRPNTSFCFLDIRSPGLGDTAMYLCATSGIAGGSDTQYFGPGTRLTVL.